Included here is one T cell receptor (beta chain) sequence, with context. Its antigen remains unidentified. The data belong to a study of shared clonotypes between healthy human individuals. In the study overall: Researchers assigned three CD4 naive, three CD4 memory, two CD8 naive and one CD8 memory plate to each donor. Study-wide results and limits: The four-donor shared clonotypes exceeded non-shared clonotypes in generation probability, with non-shared ones scoring lower.

Germline CDR1 MNHNY, CDR2 SVGAGI (reference sequence). This CDR3 spans 16 amino acids. V was clipped by 0 bases and J by 1 base, with 10 bases between them. Profiling relied on immunoSEQ multiplex PCR, and the TCRdb table lists in-frame clones only, not all of them. The sample includes roughly 1,600,000 clones, approximately 98.5% of them seen just once. Sequencing used naive CD4+ T cells sorted from blood. The sample's subset: CD45RA+ positively selected. The receptor was isolated from a young man in good health. The J gene is TRBJ2-1, the V gene TRBV6-6; possibly TRBD1 for D (5 bases). The CDR3 coding sequence is TGTGCCAGCAGTTACTCGAAAGGGGTGTCCTACAATGAGCAGTTCTTC. It encodes CASSYSKGVSYNEQFF.